One sample yielded the 28 T cell receptor beta chains listed below, sequenced in a study of vaccination and CD4 T cells after COVID-19. The antigens for these receptors are not known. Sequencing of DNA taken from cultured CD4+ T cells relied on the Oncomine TCR Beta short-read assay. Researchers extracted genomic DNA from CD4+ T cells that had been cultured. TCRdb reprocessed the PCR reads via MiXCR and lists one record per CDR3 protein. Of several thousand distinct CDR3 sequences detected, approximately 40% appear once; the ten largest clones hold roughly a quarter. Treatment noted: roughly ten-day PBMC culture with coronavirus spike peptide pools or control peptides (ViraFEST assay). Ahead of the COVID-19 pandemic (2011-2018), the CD4+ T cells of the unexposed donor were collected. The specimen was CD4+ T cells from blood, cultured in vitro. These receptors were collected from a human donor in good health.

This chain uses TRBV20-1 with TRBJ2-2; the match to TRBD2 covers 11 bases. Germline assignment: CDR1 DFQATT and CDR2 SNEGSKA (reference sequence). CDR3 length: 14 amino acids. The V segment lost 1 base and the J segment 6 bases; nucleotides outside the gene matches: 1. CDR3 in DNA: TGCAGTGCTAGAGTACTAGCGGGAGCCGGGGAGCTGTTTTTT. This sequence encodes CSARVLAGAGELFF.

This clonotype is large in the sample. The chain is built from TRBV10-3 and TRBJ2-6, with D possibly matching TRBD1 (6 bases). The germline V gene has CDR1 ENHRY and CDR2 SYGVKD. Trimming pared 4 bases from V and 2 bases from J, leaving 9 bases between. The length of the CDR3 is 15 residues. The CDR3 region is CAISGTVAGANVLTF. CDR3 nucleotide sequence: TGTGCCATCAGTGGGACAGTAGCTGGGGCCAACGTCCTGACTTTC.

The genes are TRBV27 and TRBJ1-3; 7 bases align to TRBD1. CDR3 length equals 15 residues. Germline CDR1 and CDR2: MNHEY and SMNVEV (reference sequence). V lost 3 bases, J lost 3 bases, and 5 bases stayed unmatched. DNA of the CDR3: TGTGCCAGCAGTTTTAGAGGGGGCAGTGGAAACACCATATATTTT. It is translated as CASSFRGGSGNTIYF.

This chain connects TRBV6-2 or TRBV6-3 to TRBJ2-1; TRBD2 aligns across 12 bases. The CDR3 contains 18 residues. The V gene end was trimmed by 5 bases and the J gene end by 5 bases; junction bases not matched to a gene: 13. Germline-derived CDR1 and CDR2 are MNHEY and SVGEGT. The chain's CDR3 is CASSDMKLTSGGHNEQFF. The CDR3 bases are TGTGCCAGCAGTGACATGAAACTGACTAGCGGGGGTCACAATGAGCAGTTCTTC.

The chain recombines TRBV20-1 with TRBJ2-5; unclear D gene. V shed 2 bases and J shed 5 bases, with 12 bases lying between them. The CDR3 is 13 amino acids. Per germline, CDR1 DFQATT and CDR2 SNEGSKA (reference sequence). The DNA for the CDR3 is TGCAGTGCTAGAATTCTCAGCTGGGAGACCCAGTACTTC. It translates to CSARILSWETQYF.

The table lists this clonotype with a few counts. The chain links TRBV24-1 to TRBJ1-2; a weak D match, TRBD1 (5 bases). This CDR3 is built from 15 residues. Trimming took off 3 bases at V and 5 bases at J, with 15 bases between the two ends. Germline CDR1 reads KGHDR; CDR2 reads SFDVKD. The CDR3, as DNA: TGTGCCACCAGTGATATGGGGACGGGGGGATATGGCTACACCTTC. Translation: CATSDMGTGGYGYTF.

The gene calls are TRBV5-1 and TRBJ2-1; tentatively, D is TRBD1 (5 bases). The germline gives CDR1 SGHRS, CDR2 YFSETQ. Trimming left V 4 bases short and J 2 bases short, with 13 bases between. This CDR3 comprises 15 residues. CDR3 DNA: TGCGCCAGCAGCCCAGACAGCTTACCCTACAATGAGCAGTTCTTC. This gives the protein CASSPDSLPYNEQFF.

There are a few counts of this clonotype. The gene calls are TRBV6-1 and TRBJ1-6; 7 nucleotides match TRBD1. Germline-derived CDR1 and CDR2 are MNHNS and SASEGT. The V segment lost 9 bases and the J segment 5 bases; nucleotides outside the gene matches: 7. This CDR3 contains 14 residues. The CDR3 DNA is TGTGCCAGTACAGGGGAAAAGAATAATTCACCCCTCCACTTT. Amino acid sequence: CASTGEKNNSPLHF.

This clonotype turned up a few times. This rearrangement joins TRBV7-2 to TRBJ1-1; weak D call: TRBD1 (5 bases). Germline V lookup: CDR1 SGHTA, CDR2 FQGNSA. Trimming shortened V by 6 bases and J by 4 bases, and 12 bases separated the two germline ends. The length of the CDR3 is 13 residues. The CDR3, as DNA: TGTGCCAGCAGAGTTTCGGGGGGCACTGAAGCTTTCTTT. It specifies CASRVSGGTEAFF.

This clonotype appeared a few times. V usage is TRBV7-2 and J usage is TRBJ2-5, with TRBD2 identical over 9 bases. The V and J ends lost 6 bases and 5 bases, in that order; junction bases with no gene match: 7. Germline V gene sequence: CDR1 SGHTA, CDR2 FQGNSA. The CDR3 loop spans 14 amino acids. CDR3 amino acids: CASSPPAGGETQYF. The CDR3 bases are TGTGCCAGCAGTCCCCCGGCGGGAGGGGAGACCCAGTACTTC.

V is TRBV10-3 and J is TRBJ2-2, with 7 bases aligning to TRBD1. The CDR3 spans 17 residues. Germline assignment: CDR1 ENHRY and CDR2 SYGVKD. The trim removed 0 bases at V and 4 bases at J, leaving 8 bases unmatched. The chain's CDR3 is CAISESGPGQRTGELFF. The CDR3 DNA reads as TGTGCCATCAGTGAGTCCGGGCCGGGACAGCGCACCGGGGAGCTGTTTTTT.

This clonotype has just a few counts. The J gene is TRBJ2-7, the V gene TRBV20-1; tentative D call: TRBD1 (6 bases). CDR1 is DFQATT and CDR2 is SNEGSKA in the germline V gene (reference sequence). This CDR3 contains 13 residues. Trimming removed 5 bases at V and 3 bases at J, with 14 bases between. The CDR3 here is CSAPNTGSYEQYF. In nucleotides, the CDR3 is TGCAGTGCTCCCAACACAGGGAGCTACGAGCAGTACTTC.

Here the CDR3 reads CASRVSSPGDNEQFF. CDR3 sequence (DNA): TGTGCCAGCAGAGTTTCGAGTCCAGGCGACAATGAGCAGTTCTTC. This chain uses TRBV28 with TRBJ2-1; D is unresolved. This CDR3 has 15 residues. CDR1 MDHEN and CDR2 SYDVKM come from the germline V gene. Deletions cut 6 bases from V and 5 bases from J, with 17 bases between.

This clonotype is a singleton in its sample. The chain combines TRBV28 with TRBJ2-5, with D unclear. This CDR3 spans 15 amino acids. Germline values: CDR1 MDHEN, CDR2 SYDVKM. V was cut by 5 bases and J by 2 bases, with 15 bases left in between. The CDR3 here is CASSILESVQETQYF. The CDR3 DNA reads TGTGCCAGCAGTATCTTGGAGTCGGTTCAAGAGACCCAGTACTTC.

The V and J genes are TRBV5-5 and TRBJ1-2, with a tentative D call TRBD1 (5 bases). The CDR3 contains 15 residues. Germline V gene sequence: CDR1 SGHKS, CDR2 YYEKEE (reference sequence). V lost 4 bases, J lost 0 bases, and 13 bases lay in between. CDR3 nucleotide sequence: TGTGCCAGCAGCCCCGGGGCGGACCCTAACTATGGCTACACCTTC. Protein sequence: CASSPGADPNYGYTF. The full variable domain, with the rest looked up from reference TRBV5-5 and TRBJ1-2, is DAGVTQSPTHLIKTRGQQVTLRCSPISGHKSVSWYQQVLGQGPQFIFQYYEKEERGRGNFPDRFSARQFPNYSSELNVNALLLGDSALYLCASSPGADPNYGYTFGSGTRLTVV.

This clonotype was counted a few times. The chain carries TRBV28 and TRBJ2-7; D remains unclear. The V and J ends lost 6 bases and 3 bases respectively, with 6 bases between them. Germline values: CDR1 MDHEN, CDR2 SYDVKM. The CDR3 has 11 amino acids. The CDR3 DNA reads as TGTGCCAGCAGCAATTTCTACGAGCAGTACTTC. The encoded protein is CASSNFYEQYF.

There are a few counts of this clonotype. The CDR3 region has the DNA TGCAGTGCTAGAGATAGGGGGACTAGCGGGAGGATTAGGACAGATACGCAGTATTTT. It specifies CSARDRGTSGRIRTDTQYF. This sequence joins TRBV20-1 and TRBJ2-3; 15 bases line up with TRBD2. This CDR3 spans 19 amino acids. Losses at the gene ends were 0 bases for V and 3 bases for J; bases not matched to a gene: 10. The germline V gene has CDR1 DFQATT and CDR2 SNEGSKA (reference sequence).

This clonotype was picked up a small number of times. This chain's CDR3 is CASSPGAEGANVLTF. CDR3 in DNA: TGTGCCAGCAGTCCGGGGGCGGAAGGGGCCAACGTCCTGACTTTC. The J gene is TRBJ2-6, the V gene TRBV6-1; D might be TRBD1 or TRBD2, each matching 6 bases. V dropped 5 bases and J dropped 4 bases, with 12 bases sitting between them. CDR3 length equals 15 residues. Germline loops: CDR1 MNHNS, CDR2 SASEGT.

This clonotype was counted a few times. The chain uses TRBV20-1 and TRBJ2-4; 12 bases align to TRBD2. Germline V gene data show CDR1 as DFQATT and CDR2 as SNEGSKA (reference sequence). The CDR3 is 14 residues long. J was trimmed by 1 base and V by 5 bases; bases with no gene match: 0. The CDR3 bases are TGCAGTGCTCTAGCGGGAGGGGCCAAAAACATTCAGTACTTC. Encoded protein: CSALAGGAKNIQYF.

By sample fraction, this clonotype is medium-sized. The rearrangement joins TRBV25-1 to TRBJ1-5; D is perhaps TRBD1 (5 bases). CDR1 and CDR2 (germline): MGHDK, SYGVNS. Trimming took 1 base from V and 4 from J, leaving 5 bases between them. CDR3 size: 13 residues. This CDR3 reads CASSESGNQPQHF. The CDR3 coding sequence is TGTGCCAGCAGTGAATCAGGGAATCAGCCCCAGCATTTT.

The J gene is TRBJ2-7, the V gene TRBV5-4, with 13 bases matching TRBD2. Unmatched junction bases numbered 5, after V lost 3 bases and J lost 2 bases. CDR1 is SGHNT, CDR2 YYREEE, per germline (reference sequence). This CDR3 contains 16 residues. CDR3 nucleotide sequence: TGTGCCAGCAGCTCCAGGACTAGCGGGAGAGCCTACGAGCAGTACTTC. Translated: CASSSRTSGRAYEQYF.

The chain combines TRBV6-2 or TRBV6-3 with TRBJ1-5, with a possible D match to TRBD1 (6 bases). Germline V gene sequence: CDR1 MNHEY, CDR2 SVGEGT. Trimming removed 2 bases at V and 7 bases at J, with 21 bases between. The CDR3 length is 17 residues. Written as DNA, the CDR3 is TGTGCCAGCAGTTACCCCCGGGGGGAGGGGGTCGGACAGCCCCAGCATTTT. Translating gives CASSYPRGEGVGQPQHF.

This clonotype has a handful of counts. The gene calls are TRBV7-6 and TRBJ1-1; D is perhaps TRBD1 (5 bases). This CDR3 has 14 residues. The V and J ends lost 0 bases and 8 bases respectively, with 13 bases between them. Per germline, CDR1 SGHVS and CDR2 FNYEAQ. The CDR3, as DNA: TGTGCCAGCAGCTTAGCATTGGCCGGGACGGAAGCTTTCTTT. It specifies CASSLALAGTEAFF.

This clonotype came up a few times. The chain joins TRBV7-6 to TRBJ2-7, with no clear D. The CDR3 is 13 amino acids. V was shortened by 0 bases and J by 3 bases, with 6 bases between the two germline ends. Germline assignment: CDR1 SGHVS and CDR2 FNYEAQ. Here the CDR3 DNA reads TGTGCCAGCAGCTTAGCGGGCAGCTACGAGCAGTACTTC. This gives the protein CASSLAGSYEQYF.

This clonotype was seen more than once but under ten times. The chain links TRBV6-1 to TRBJ2-3, with D unclear. V was trimmed by 6 bases and J by 0 bases, leaving 7 bases between them. The CDR3 consists of 13 residues. CDR1 is MNHNS, CDR2 SASEGT, per germline. This chain's CDR3 is CASSITSTDTQYF. The DNA for the CDR3 is TGTGCCAGCAGCATTACTAGCACAGATACGCAGTATTTT.

The V call is TRBV15, the J call TRBJ1-1; no definite D call. With 5 bases removed from V and 2 bases from J, the gap between germline ends came to 12 bases. Germline V gene data show CDR1 as LNHNV and CDR2 as YYDKDF (reference sequence). This CDR3 spans 14 amino acids. The CDR3 region is CATSGWSQNTEAFF. In DNA form, the CDR3 reads TGTGCCACCAGCGGCTGGTCGCAAAACACTGAAGCTTTCTTT.

This clonotype was seen a handful of times. V is TRBV7-2 and J is TRBJ2-1; 8 nucleotides agree with TRBD2. Germline CDR1 is SGHTA and CDR2 is FQGNSA. The CDR3 is made up of 16 amino acids. With V trimmed by 5 bases and J by 8 bases, 14 bases remained unmatched. The chain's CDR3 is CASSPEGGPGGDEQFF. The CDR3 DNA sequence: TGTGCCAGCAGCCCCGAGGGGGGCCCGGGAGGGGATGAGCAGTTCTTC. The whole variable domain, remainder taken from reference TRBV7-2 and TRBJ2-1, is GAGVSQSPSNKVTEKGKDVELRCDPISGHTALYWYRQSLGQGLEFLIYFQGNSAPDKSGLPSDRFSAERTGGSVSTLTIQRTQQEDSAVYLCASSPEGGPGGDEQFFGPGTRLTVL.

The chain has TRBV5-4 and TRBJ1-1; D gene ambiguous. The ends were cut back, 0 bases at V and 2 bases at J, with 8 bases in the middle. From germline, CDR1 is SGHNT and CDR2 YYREEE (reference sequence). The CDR3 contains 14 residues. CDR3 amino acids: CASSLEQFNTEAFF. The DNA for the CDR3 is TGTGCCAGCAGCTTGGAACAGTTTAACACTGAAGCTTTCTTT. The variable domain in full, completed from reference TRBV5-4 and TRBJ1-1, reads ETGVTQSPTHLIKTRGQQVTLRCSSQSGHNTVSWYQQALGQGPQFIFQYYREEENGRGNFPPRFSGLQFPNYSSELNVNALELDDSALYLCASSLEQFNTEAFFGQGTRLTVV.